This T cell receptor beta chain came from a study of T cells in Graves' hyperthyroidism and ophthalmopathy. Study-wide background: Blood was drawn when the patient was first diagnosed and still untreated. The study, taken as a whole, reports: Median prediction lead before ophthalmopathy onset was around 6.9 months with the model.

With duration under 3 months, ophthalmopathy was active: Clinical Activity Score at least 3, NOSPECS at least 4. Diagnosing involved the use of clinical symptoms, serum thyroxine and TRAb, thyroid ultrasound and orbital computed tomography. Remarks on this clonotype: Its specificity is not known.

The germline gives CDR1 ENHRY, CDR2 SYGVKD. Trimming cost V 7 bases and J 5 bases, with 17 bases left between them. The CDR3 contains 14 residues. TCR beta CDR3 regions were amplified from RNA. The primer set for the first-round RT-PCR of the TCR CDR3 was HTBI. TCRdb passed the multiplex PCR reads through MiXCR, listing each CDR3 protein once. The sample contains approximately 520,000 distinct CDR3 sequences, around 22% of which appear only once. The TCR was taken from a woman aged 30 to 39 with Graves' ophthalmopathy. The sample was blood. This chain joins TRBV10-3 and TRBJ1-1; no clear D. The CDR3 protein is CAITLRVGETEAFF. CDR3 DNA sequence: TGTGCCATCACTCTTCGGGTCGGGGAGACTGAAGCTTTCTTT.